The 17 T cell receptor beta chains given below trace back to one sample, sequenced in a study of tissue T cells after allogeneic stem cell transplantation. Sequencing used immunoSEQ multiplex PCR; TCRdb keeps in-frame clones, though not all of them. The table shows hundreds of clones, with around 62% occurring only once. The sample taken for sequencing was liver tissue. These receptors came from a female BALB/c mouse in good health. The MHC haplotype recorded for the strain is H2-d.

This clone has only a few counts. The genes and germline here are from mouse. The CDR3 is cut off 1 residue early in the read; its end comes from the germline J gene. The V gene is TRBV5, the J gene TRBJ2-5, with D possibly called TRBD1 or TRBD2 (6 bases each). The CDR3 totals 15 residues. V was pared by 0 bases and J by 2 bases, with 9 bases between. Germline V CDR1 and CDR2: LGHNA, YNLKQL (reference sequence). CDR3: CASSQDEGGQDTQYF. CDR3 DNA (partial): TGTGCCAGCAGCCAAGATGAGGGGGGCCAAGACACCCAGTAC.

This clone was recorded a few times. Germline and genes here are mouse. The read ends 1 residue early relative to the CDR3; the germline J gene fills the gap. The chain links TRBV13-2 to TRBJ2-5, with D possibly being TRBD2 (7 bases). The CDR3 is 15 residues long. Germline CDR1 reads NNHNN; CDR2 reads SYGAGS (reference sequence). The V end was cut by 0 bases, the J end by 3 bases, with 11 bases between. CDR3 amino acids: CASGDARGGQDTQYF. Partial CDR3 DNA: TGTGCCAGCGGTGATGCAAGGGGGGGTCAAGACACCCAGTAC.

As regards this clone: Gene names refer to mouse genes. The missing CDR3 end, 1 residue past where the read stops, is filled in from the germline J gene. This rearrangement joins TRBV13-2 to TRBJ1-6; 7 bases line up with TRBD1. TRBJ1-6 is given ORF status, its function remaining uncertain. The ends lost 0 bases at V and 3 bases at J; junction bases unmatched: 0. The CDR3 runs to 15 residues. Germline-derived CDR1 and CDR2 are NNHNN and SYGAGS (reference sequence). The CDR3 sequence is CASGDAGGYNSPLYF. The CDR3 bases that were read are TGTGCCAGCGGTGATGCAGGGGGCTATAATTCGCCCCTCTAC.

As regards this clone: The gene names given are mouse names. The sequenced CDR3 bases are TGTGCCAGCAGTTCGGACAGGGAGGACACCGGGCAGCTCTAC. It specifies CASSSDREDTGQLY. The full CDR3 protein reads CASSSDREDTGQLYF. This rearrangement joins TRBV19 to TRBJ2-2, with 8 bases identical to TRBD1. Read data end 1 residue before the CDR3 end; the end is taken from the germline J gene. J lost 3 bases, V lost 4 bases, and 5 bases had no gene match. The germline V gene has CDR1 FNHDT and CDR2 SITEND (reference sequence). This CDR3 has 15 residues.

This clone has more than one count but fewer than ten. Mouse names are used for the genes. Read sequence stops 1 residue before the CDR3 end, and the germline J gene provides the missing end. This sequence joins TRBV13-2 and TRBJ2-4; 8 bases agree with TRBD1. V gave up 0 bases and J gave up 6 bases; unmatched junction bases: 0. The CDR3 is made up of 13 amino acids. Per germline, CDR1 NNHNN and CDR2 SYGAGS (reference sequence). The CDR3 loop is CASGDAGGNTLYF. CDR3 DNA, as far as it was read: TGTGCCAGCGGTGATGCAGGGGGCAACACCTTGTAC.

Notes on this clone: Mouse gene names and germline throughout. Sequencing ends 1 residue short of the CDR3 end; the germline J gene provides the rest. The chain joins TRBV13-1 to TRBJ2-1; 9 positions agree with TRBD2. This CDR3 is 15 amino acids long. In germline, CDR1 is NSHNY, CDR2 SYGAGN. With V trimmed by 1 base and J by 7 bases, 6 bases remained unmatched. The sequenced part of the CDR3 DNA is TGTGCCAGCAGTGATCGGCTGGGGGGGGCCGCTGAGCAGTTC. Amino acids: CASSDRLGGAAEQF. The CDR3 in full is CASSDRLGGAAEQFF.

About this clone itself: Gene and germline names: mouse. The CDR3 end is not reached by the read, which stops 1 residue before it; the germline J gene fills it in. The chain joins TRBV13-2 to TRBJ2-2; TRBD1 matches at 7 bases. Germline loops: CDR1 NNHNN, CDR2 SYGAGS (reference sequence). There are 14 residues in the CDR3. The J segment lost 4 bases and the V segment lost 0 bases, leaving 0 bases of the junction unmatched. CDR3 amino acids: CASGDAGGTGQLYF. CDR3 bases read: TGTGCCAGCGGTGATGCAGGGGGCACCGGGCAGCTCTAC.

Turning to this clone: The gene names here belong to mouse. The part of the CDR3 DNA that was read is TGTGCCAGCAGCAGGGACAGATATAATTCGCCCCTCTAC. It codes for CASSRDRYNSPLY. Given in full, the CDR3 is CASSRDRYNSPLYF. This chain joins TRBV19 and TRBJ1-6; the match to TRBD1 covers 7 bases. The DNA ends 1 residue before the CDR3 does, and the rest of the CDR3 is filled in from the germline J gene. TRBJ1-6 is identified as an open reading frame with a role that is uncertain. V was clipped by 5 bases and J by 4 bases; unmatched bases: 3. Germline V gives CDR1 FNHDT, CDR2 SITEND (reference sequence). The length of the CDR3 is 14 residues.

About this clone: The germline and genes are mouse ones. The CDR3 end is not reached by the read, which stops 1 residue before it; the germline J gene fills it in. This chain uses TRBV20 with TRBJ1-2; 7 nucleotides match TRBD1. The CDR3 has 13 amino acids. Per germline, CDR1 GFQATS and CDR2 STVNSAI. Unmatched junction bases numbered 4, after V lost 6 bases and J lost 0 bases. CDR3 protein: CGATGTANSDYTF. CDR3 DNA, as far as it was read: TGTGGTGCCACCGGGACAGCAAACTCCGACTACACC.

A remark on this clone: These gene names are mouse names. Incomplete CDR3 DNA: TGCACCTGCAGTGCCGACAAATCAAACTCCGACTACACC. It is translated as CTCSADKSNSDYT. The whole CDR3 reads CTCSADKSNSDYTF. The gene calls are TRBV1 and TRBJ1-2; the D is unclear. The read gets to within 1 residue of the CDR3 end, and the germline J gene fills in the rest. CDR1 and CDR2 from the germline V gene are NSQYPW and LRSPGD (reference sequence). V was shortened by 3 bases and J by 0 bases, with 8 bases between the two germline ends. The CDR3 is 14 amino acids.

As concerns this clone: Genes here carry mouse names. The DNA ends 1 residue before the CDR3 does, and the rest of the CDR3 is filled in from the germline J gene. The chain carries TRBV5 and TRBJ2-2, with 10 bases fitting TRBD2. Germline V gene lookup returns CDR1 LGHNA and CDR2 YNLKQL (reference sequence). This CDR3 is built from 17 residues. Trimming at V came to 0 bases and at J to 1 base, leaving 2 bases not matched to a gene. CDR3 sequence: CASSQDGDWGNTGQLYF. The DNA read from the CDR3 is TGTGCCAGCAGCCAAGATGGGGACTGGGGAAACACCGGGCAGCTCTAC.

For this clone: The genes and germline here are from mouse. The CDR3 bases that were read are TGTGCCAGCAGCCAAGAACGGGACTGGGGTTATGAACAGTAC. Translating gives CASSQERDWGYEQY. The whole CDR3 reads CASSQERDWGYEQYF. V usage is TRBV2 and J usage is TRBJ2-7; TRBD2 aligns across 10 bases. The read gets to within 1 residue of the CDR3 end, and the germline J gene fills in the rest. The V gene's germline CDR1 is LGHNA and CDR2 YSYQKL. This CDR3 region has 15 residues. Germline trimming cut 0 bases from V and 4 bases from J; bases unmatched to any gene: 3.

This clone was seen more than once but under ten times. Each gene name is a mouse one. The sequence runs out 1 residue before the end of the CDR3; the remainder is reconstructed from the germline J gene. The V and J genes are TRBV13-2 and TRBJ2-7, with D possibly TRBD1 on 6 matching bases. Germline CDR1 reads NNHNN; CDR2 reads SYGAGS (reference sequence). V lost 5 bases to trimming and J lost 0 bases, with 15 bases between them. This CDR3 is built from 15 residues. CDR3 DNA (partial): TGTGCCAGCGGGGCCCCGGGACAAAGCTCCTATGAACAGTAC. Protein sequence: CASGAPGQSSYEQY. The full CDR3 sequence reads CASGAPGQSSYEQYF.

Comment on this clone: The gene names here belong to mouse. CDR3 protein: CASSDTAETLYF. The DNA read from the CDR3 is TGTGCCAGCAGTGACACTGCAGAAACGCTGTAT. The chain carries TRBV13-1 and TRBJ2-3, with D unresolved. The read stops 1 residue short of the end of the CDR3; the missing end is completed from the germline J gene. The V gene's germline CDR1 is NSHNY and CDR2 SYGAGN. The CDR3 covers 12 residues. Trimming removed 2 bases at V and 2 bases at J, with 3 bases between.

About this clone: The genes and germline here are from mouse. The CDR3 goes on 1 residue after the read ends, and that part is filled in from the germline J gene. V usage is TRBV19 and J usage is TRBJ2-3, with D possibly being TRBD1 (5 bases). Trimming pared 1 base from V and 3 bases from J, leaving 9 bases between. The CDR3 runs 14 residues. Germline CDR1 and CDR2: FNHDT and SITEND (reference sequence). This CDR3 is CASSIRQGAETLYF. Incomplete CDR3 DNA: TGTGCCAGCAGTATAAGGCAGGGCGCAGAAACGCTGTAT.

A note on this clone: Gene names and germline refer to mouse. The read comes to an end 1 residue before the CDR3 does, leaving the germline J gene to fill in the end. V gene TRBV13-2 combines with J gene TRBJ2-3; 8 bases line up with TRBD2. This CDR3 contains 16 residues. V gave up 0 bases and J gave up 0 bases; unmatched junction bases: 3. Per the germline V gene, CDR1 is NNHNN and CDR2 is SYGAGS (reference sequence). Partial CDR3 DNA: TGTGCCAGCGGTGATGCATGGGGGGGGAGTGCAGAAACGCTGTAT. It encodes CASGDAWGGSAETLY. The entire CDR3 reads CASGDAWGGSAETLYF.

Of note for this clone: Gene names denote mouse genes. The read terminates 1 residue before the CDR3 end, so the remaining end is supplied by the germline J gene. The rearrangement uses TRBV13-2 and TRBJ1-2; D unclear. In germline, CDR1 is NNHNN, CDR2 SYGAGS (reference sequence). This CDR3 is built from 14 residues. V was pared by 3 bases and J by 0 bases, with 9 bases between. This CDR3 is CASGVGRSNSDYTF. The covered CDR3 bases are TGTGCCAGCGGTGTCGGACGTTCAAACTCCGACTACACC.